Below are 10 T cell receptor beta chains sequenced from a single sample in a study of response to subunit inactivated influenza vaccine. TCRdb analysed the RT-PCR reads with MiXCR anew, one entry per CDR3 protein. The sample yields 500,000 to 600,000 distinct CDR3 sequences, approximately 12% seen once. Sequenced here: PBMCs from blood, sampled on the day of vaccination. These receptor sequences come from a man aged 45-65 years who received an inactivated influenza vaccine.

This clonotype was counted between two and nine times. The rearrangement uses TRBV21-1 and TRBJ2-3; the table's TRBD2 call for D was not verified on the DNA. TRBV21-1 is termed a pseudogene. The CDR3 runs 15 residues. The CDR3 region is CASSNLAGSTDTQYF. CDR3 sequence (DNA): TGTGCCAGCAGCAACCTAGCGGGAAGCACAGATACGCAGTATTTT.

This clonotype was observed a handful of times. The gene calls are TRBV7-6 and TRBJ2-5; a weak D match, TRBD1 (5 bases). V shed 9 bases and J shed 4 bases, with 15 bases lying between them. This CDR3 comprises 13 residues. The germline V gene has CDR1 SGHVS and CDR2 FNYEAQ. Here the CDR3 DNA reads TGTGCCAGTAGAACTTCAGGGCTAGAGACCCAGTACTTC. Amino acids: CASRTSGLETQYF.

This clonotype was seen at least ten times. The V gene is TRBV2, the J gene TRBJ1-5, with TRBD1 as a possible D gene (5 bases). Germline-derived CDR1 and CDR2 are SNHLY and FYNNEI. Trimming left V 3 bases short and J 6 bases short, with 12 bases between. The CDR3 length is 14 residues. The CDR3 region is CASSEGRASQPQHF. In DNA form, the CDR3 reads TGTGCCAGCAGTGAGGGCAGGGCGAGTCAGCCCCAGCATTTT.

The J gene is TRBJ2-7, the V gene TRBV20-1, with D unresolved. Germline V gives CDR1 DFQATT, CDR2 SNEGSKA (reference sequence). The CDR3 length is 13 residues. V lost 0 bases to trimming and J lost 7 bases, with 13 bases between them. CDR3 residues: CSARDRLGREQYF. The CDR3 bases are TGCAGTGCTAGAGATCGGTTAGGTCGGGAGCAGTACTTC.

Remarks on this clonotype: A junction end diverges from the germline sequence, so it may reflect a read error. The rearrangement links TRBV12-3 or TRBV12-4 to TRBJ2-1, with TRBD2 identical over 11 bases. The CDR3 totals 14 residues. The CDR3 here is CASSPLAGDNEKFF. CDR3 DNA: TGTGCCAGCAGTCCACTAGCGGGGGACAATGAGAAGTTCTTC.

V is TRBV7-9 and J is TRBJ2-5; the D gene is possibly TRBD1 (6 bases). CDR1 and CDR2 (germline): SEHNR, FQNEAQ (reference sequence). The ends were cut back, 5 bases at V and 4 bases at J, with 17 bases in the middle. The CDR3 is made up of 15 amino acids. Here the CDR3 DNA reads TGTGCCAGCAGCCAGGGACAAGCAAGAGGAGAGACCCAGTACTTC. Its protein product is CASSQGQARGETQYF. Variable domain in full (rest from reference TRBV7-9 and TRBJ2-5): DTGVSQNPRHKITKRGQNVTFRCDPISEHNRLYWYRQTLGQGPEFLTYFQNEAQLEKSRLLSDRFSAERPKGSFSTLEIQRTEQGDSAMYLCASSQGQARGETQYFGPGTRLLVL.

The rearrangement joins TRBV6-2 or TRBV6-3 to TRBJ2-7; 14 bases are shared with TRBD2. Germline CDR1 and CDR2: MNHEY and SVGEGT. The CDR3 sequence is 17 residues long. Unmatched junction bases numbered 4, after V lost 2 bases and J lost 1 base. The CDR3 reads CASSYGTSGSASYEQYF. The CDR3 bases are TGTGCCAGCAGTTACGGGACTAGCGGGAGCGCGTCCTACGAGCAGTACTTC.

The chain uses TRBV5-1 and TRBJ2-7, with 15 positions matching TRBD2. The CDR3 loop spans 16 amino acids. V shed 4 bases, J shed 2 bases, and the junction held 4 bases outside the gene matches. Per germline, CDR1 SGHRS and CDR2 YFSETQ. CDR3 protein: CASSGTSGGPTYEQYF. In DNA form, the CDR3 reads TGCGCCAGCAGCGGGACTAGCGGGGGGCCTACCTACGAGCAGTACTTC.

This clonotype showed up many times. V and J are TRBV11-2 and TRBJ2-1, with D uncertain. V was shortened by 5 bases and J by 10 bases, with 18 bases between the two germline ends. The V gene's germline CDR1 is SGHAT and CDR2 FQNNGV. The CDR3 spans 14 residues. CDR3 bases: TGTGCCAGCAGCCCGGGCGTTGTGGCCCTCGAGCAGTTCTTC. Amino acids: CASSPGVVALEQFF.

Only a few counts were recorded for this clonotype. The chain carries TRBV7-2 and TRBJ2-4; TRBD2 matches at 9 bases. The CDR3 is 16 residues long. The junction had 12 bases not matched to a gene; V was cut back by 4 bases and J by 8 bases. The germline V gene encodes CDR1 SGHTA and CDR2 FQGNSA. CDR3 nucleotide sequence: TGTGCCAGCAGCTACTCTTGGGGCGGGAGGGCCGACATTCAGTACTTC. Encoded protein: CASSYSWGGRADIQYF.